Each of the 9 T cell receptor beta chains below was sequenced from the same sample in a study of cytomegalovirus exposure and HLA in healthy donors. Amplification used 60 Vbeta primers and 13 Jbeta primers. Sequenced by immunoSEQ multiplex PCR; TCRdb stores in-frame clones only, minus some. The sample includes under 150,000 clones, around 83% of them seen just once. The sample comprised PBMCs. The receptors were sampled from a woman aged 45 to 65 in good health and CMV-seropositive.

The CDR3 is CASSTGSTYEQYF. Written as DNA, the CDR3 is TGTGCCAGCAGTACAGGCTCAACTTACGAGCAGTACTTC. The chain uses TRBV11-3 and TRBJ2-7; possibly TRBD1 for D (5 bases). Trimming took off 6 bases at V and 4 bases at J, with 13 bases between the two ends. Per the germline V gene, CDR1 is SGHNT and CDR2 is YENEEA. The CDR3 is 13 residues long.

The chain links TRBV4-2 to TRBJ2-1, with 12 bases matching TRBD1. The ends lost 1 base at V and 8 bases at J; junction bases unmatched: 6. Germline CDR1 LGHNA, CDR2 YNFKEQ. The CDR3 spans 16 residues. The CDR3: CASSQASGTGGYEQFF. The CDR3 DNA reads as TGTGCCAGCAGCCAAGCTTCCGGGACAGGGGGCTATGAGCAGTTCTTC.

The chain combines TRBV4-1 with TRBJ2-7; 9 positions agree with TRBD1. The trim removed 0 bases at V and 12 bases at J, leaving 12 bases unmatched. Germline CDR1 MGHRA, CDR2 YSYEKL. The CDR3 contains 15 residues. CDR3: CASSQDMGQGIGRYF. The CDR3 region has the DNA TGCGCCAGCAGCCAAGACATGGGACAGGGTATTGGTCGGTACTTC.

V usage is TRBV6-6 and J usage is TRBJ2-7, with TRBD2 identical over 9 bases. Germline V CDR1 and CDR2: MNHNY, SVGAGI (reference sequence). The CDR3 has 16 amino acids. Trimming at V came to 4 bases and at J to 6 bases, leaving 13 bases not matched to a gene. CDR3 nucleotide sequence: TGTGCCAGCAGTTCCGAGGGGCGGGAGGGCCTCCGCGAGCAGTACTTC. Protein: CASSSEGREGLREQYF.

In its sample, this clone was seen once. This sample includes further DNA sequences coding for the same CDR3. The chain couples TRBV6-5 to TRBJ1-2; 7 bases agree with TRBD1. V lost 3 bases, J lost 4 bases, and 2 bases stayed unmatched. This CDR3 has 13 residues. Looked up from germline, CDR1 is MNHEY and CDR2 is SVGAGI. CDR3 DNA sequence: TGTGCCAGCAGTTATCGGGACAGCTATGGCTACACCTTC. This codes for CASSYRDSYGYTF.

The chain is built from TRBV6-1 and TRBJ1-2; the D gene is possibly TRBD1 (6 bases). Germline V gene sequence: CDR1 MNHNS, CDR2 SASEGT. V lost 8 bases and J lost 3, with 16 bases in between. The CDR3 spans 14 residues. The CDR3 is CASRSAGAYYGYTF. CDR3 DNA sequence: TGTGCCAGCCGATCAGCGGGGGCTTACTATGGCTACACCTTC.

The chain combines TRBV9 with TRBJ2-1, with 8 bases that match TRBD2. Trimming cost V 0 bases and J 2 bases; bases outside gene matches: 4. There are 16 residues in the CDR3. The germline CDR1 and CDR2 sequences are SGDLS and YYNGEE. CDR3: CASSVGATSAYNEQFF. The CDR3 DNA reads as TGTGCCAGCAGCGTAGGCGCGACTAGCGCCTACAATGAGCAGTTCTTC.

V usage is TRBV2 and J usage is TRBJ2-1; D may be TRBD1 (6 bases). In germline, CDR1 is SNHLY, CDR2 FYNNEI. This CDR3 comprises 14 residues. V shed 7 bases and J shed 3 bases, with 13 bases lying between them. The CDR3 spells CASNRASGYNEQFF. The CDR3 region has the DNA TGTGCCAGCAACAGGGCTAGTGGCTACAATGAGCAGTTCTTC.

The rearrangement uses TRBV21-1 and TRBJ2-1; the table's D call, TRBD1, has no DNA check behind it. TRBV21-1 is a known pseudogene. The CDR3 covers 18 residues. Here the CDR3 DNA reads TGTGCCAGCAGCAAAGACGAAAAGCGGGACAGGAGGAACAATGAGCAGTTCTTC. It translates to CASSKDEKRDRRNNEQFF.